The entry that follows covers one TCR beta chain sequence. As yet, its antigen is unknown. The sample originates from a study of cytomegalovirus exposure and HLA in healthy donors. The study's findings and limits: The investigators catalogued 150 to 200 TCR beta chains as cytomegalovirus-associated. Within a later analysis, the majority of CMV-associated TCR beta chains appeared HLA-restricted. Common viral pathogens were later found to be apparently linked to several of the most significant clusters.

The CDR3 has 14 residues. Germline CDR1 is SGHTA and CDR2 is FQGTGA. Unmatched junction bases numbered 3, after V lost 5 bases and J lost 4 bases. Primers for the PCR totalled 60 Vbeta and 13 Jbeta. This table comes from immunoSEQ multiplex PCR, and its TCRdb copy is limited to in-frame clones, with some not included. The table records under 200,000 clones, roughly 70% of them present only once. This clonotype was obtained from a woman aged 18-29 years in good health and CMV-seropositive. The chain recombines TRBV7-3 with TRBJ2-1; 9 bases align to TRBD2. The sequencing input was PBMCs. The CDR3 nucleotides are TGTGCCAGCAGCACTACTAGCGGGTACAATGAGCAGTTCTTC. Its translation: CASSTTSGYNEQFF.